Listed here is a single T cell receptor (beta chain). Its binding antigen is unknown. No quality values exist for individual bases; no much larger clone is one base distant. A distance of 12 bases separates the germline ends of V and J, which lose 4 bases and 2 bases respectively. CDR1 SGHKS and CDR2 YYEKEE are derived from the germline V gene (reference sequence). The cysteine opens and the phenylalanine closes a CDR3 of 15 amino acids. This entry keeps only the CDR3 DNA: 45 bases, framed from base 1. The data were taken from a study of blood T cells in healthy people across ages (dated by TCRdb to about 2015). Context from the whole study: In model experiments, template switching captured roughly one uniquely barcoded TCR beta cDNA molecule for every two T cells. Two additional independent replicas of 1 million unique cDNA reads from the same blood draw were analyzed for two donors (one aged 18 to 30 and one aged 80 or older). The study measured age-related changes in TCR beta repertoire diversity using deep sequencing normalized with unique cDNA molecular identifiers. The donors were split into four age groups: young (average around 15 years), middle-aged (39), aged (more than 60) and long-lived (approximately 80). Donors of different ages were randomly distributed across sequencing lanes to avoid experimental bias.

Systemically healthy Caucasian individuals from Russia, approximately 39 in total and aged about 6 to 100 years, were included as donors. Around 10 milliliters of peripheral blood were drawn from each donor into EDTA-treated Vacutainer tubes. PBMCs were isolated by Ficoll-Paque density-gradient centrifugation, with at least 7 million obtained per sample. Trizol reagent was used to extract total RNA from the PBMCs, yielding at least 5.5 micrograms per sample. The percentages of naive CD45RAhigh/CD27high T cells were determined by flow cytometry on a PBMC aliquot from every donor. Library method: 5' RACE. Sequencing was performed on an Illumina HiSeq 2500. A second about 7 to 11 cycle PCR used a sample-barcoded 5' primer and a J-beta primer mix. Each TCR beta cDNA molecule received a unique molecular identifier from a template-switch 5' adaptor carrying 12 random nucleotides. At least 3 million CDR3-containing paired-end reads were obtained from each sample. The Mint cDNA synthesis kit, primed by a TRBC-specific oligonucleotide, was used to synthesize first-strand cDNA from all RNA. All cDNA was treated with uracil-DNA glycosylase and then went through a first 18-cycle PCR with the universal primers M1SS and BC2_uni_R. As for the authors' bioinformatics: Normalization of each sample was performed by random selection of 1 million high-quality reads, each carrying a distinct molecular identifier. Instead of being binned into consensus sequences, reads with shared molecular identifiers were discarded. MiTCR, with a Q25 quality threshold and the strictest error-elimination algorithm, was used for CDR3 identification, clonotype clustering and error correction. A nonparametric unseen species model using Euler transformation provided a lower-bound estimate of total TCR beta diversity. In-frame beta chains were kept once TCRdb had trimmed the public reads at Q25 with fastp and called clones with MiXCR. Rows matching on CDR3 protein sequence are summarized as one entry with the most common DNA and genes. TCRdb, not the original authors, processed these V and J calls. The sample table holds 1.5 million to 2 million distinct CDR3 sequences, of which roughly 27% were seen once. Less than 9.5% of the sample is held by the ten biggest clonotypes.

Results the study describes overall, beyond this receptor: Compared with the aged group, more naive CD4+ T cells, fewer expanded clones and increased TCR diversity were shown by the long-lived group, suggesting age selection. Observed TCR beta diversity correlated strongly with the percentage of naive T cells measured by flow cytometry. Bulk unsorted PBMC profiling prevented conclusive comparison of naive and antigen-experienced compartments. Estimates of total diversity based on one million sequenced T cells were regarded as lower bounds and as underestimates. Because the CMV infection status of the donors was unknown, age-related changes in expanded clonotypes may potentially have been confounded. Observed TCR beta diversity per million T cells fell roughly linearly with age, and a significant reduction was already apparent by age roughly 41.

Sequencing was performed on blood. The sequence links TRBV5-5 to TRBJ2-2; the D gene lacks a confident call. The clonotype originates from a woman aged 30 to 39 in good health. The bases read TGTGCCAGCAGCGTCGGCCAGGTTAACACCGGGGAGCTGTTTTTT. This sequence encodes CASSVGQVNTGELFF.